Ten or more counts support the clone carrying this T cell receptor beta chain. The target antigen is unknown. Germline V gene sequence: CDR1 LGHNA, CDR2 YNFKEQ. The CDR3 sequence is 14 residues long. V lost 5 bases, J lost 2 bases, and 12 bases lay in between. The sample belongs to a study of T-cell memory formation after mild COVID-19. Study background: In these data, TCR clusters were largely donor specific. The study's findings and limits: For contracting clones, CD4+ ones sat mainly in CM and EM, CD8+ in EMRA. Detection of some responders pre-infection suggested pre-existing cross-reactive memory T cells participated.

TCRdb used MiXCR to reprocess the 5' RACE reads, holding one entry per CDR3 protein. The sample lists hundreds of thousands of distinct CDR3 sequences, about 20% occurring once. This rearrangement joins TRBV4-2 to TRBJ2-5; D unclear. The sequenced material came from PBMCs or a T cell subset sorted from them (not recorded which). The source of this sequence is an adult woman who had mild COVID-19 (a few samples of this study predate the infection). Cell type and time point are not known. The chain's CDR3 is CASSGTQTQETQYF. As DNA, the CDR3 is TGTGCCAGCAGCGGCACACAGACACAAGAGACCCAGTACTTC.